This T cell receptor beta chain was recovered during a study of CD8 T cells in ankylosing spondylitis. Whole-study findings and limits: Roughly eight highly homologous variants made up a TCR beta motif that seemed to typify ankylosing spondylitis blood.

Trimming removed 5 bases at V and 9 bases at J, with 17 bases between. Germline-derived CDR1 and CDR2 are SGHAT and FQNNGV. This CDR3 is 14 amino acids long. MiXCR, applied by TCRdb to the 5' RACE reads, yields one record per CDR3 protein. The sample consists of about 540,000 distinct CDR3 sequences, about 13% of them appearing once. At least ten counts were recorded for this clonotype. Antigen specificity is unknown. The source is a male donor with ankylosing spondylitis. V gene TRBV11-2 combines with J gene TRBJ2-1, with D perhaps matching TRBD1 (5 bases). The material sequenced was blood, either unsorted or a sorted T cell fraction (not recorded which). CDR3 coding DNA: TGTGCCAGCAGCCCAGGGTCTCGATGGGGTGAGCAGTTCTTC. It codes for CASSPGSRWGEQFF. Together with reference TRBV11-2 and TRBJ2-1, the CDR3 gives the full variable domain: EAGVAQSPRYKIIEKRQSVAFWCNPISGHATLYWYQQILGQGPKLLIQFQNNGVVDDSQLPKDRFSAERLKGVDSTLKIQPAKLEDSAVYLCASSPGSRWGEQFFGPGTRLTVL.